Listed below are T cell receptor beta chains from one sample, sequenced in a study of kidney transplant recipient with SARS-CoV-2 infection. MiXCR, run by TCRdb on the reads, gives a single entry per CDR3 protein. The profile covers under 300,000 distinct CDR3 sequences, with roughly 26% appearing a single time and roughly 7.3% taken by the ten largest. Sequenced material: a blood sample, taken at baseline and on day 111 from a kidney transplant recipient. These receptors originate from a male patient aged 25-45 years who had COVID-19 and was a kidney transplant recipient. A subset of T cells may come from the graft donor. Both conserved end residues are part of each CDR3. D genes are given only for firm matches. Expanded clones get a size class; other rows say once, few or many, or leave the size out.

>TRBV14|many|-|TRBJ2-7
TGTGCCAGCAGCCAAATGGGGACCATGGGCTACGAGCAGTACTTC
CASSQMGTMGYEQYF
>TRBV5-4|many|-|TRBJ2-5
TGTGCCAGCAGCTCCTGGAGAGAAGAGACCCAGTACTTC
CASSSWREETQYF
>TRBV24-1|many|-|TRBJ2-7
TGTGCCACCAGTGATGGCACGGTCAGGAACTACGAGCAGTACTTC
CATSDGTVRNYEQYF
>TRBV5-1|-|TRBD2|TRBJ2-2
TGCGCCAGTACCGGGAGCGGGAGCGTCACCGGGGAGCTGTTTTTT
CASTGSGSVTGELFF
>TRBV10-2|few|TRBD2|TRBJ2-2
TGCGCCAGCCACCCTCTAGCGGGGGCGAACACCGGGGAGCTGTTTTTT
CASHPLAGANTGELFF
>TRBV19|many|-|TRBJ1-3
TGTGCCAGTAGTATAGCCGGGGAGCCGGCTGGCGGAAACACCATATATTTT
CASSIAGEPAGGNTIYF
>TRBV19|many|-|TRBJ2-7
TGTGCCAGTAGTATAACTCGGGTGGACGAGCAGTACTTC
CASSITRVDEQYF
>TRBV10-3|many|TRBD1|TRBJ2-7
TGTGCCATCAGTGAGGCGGACAGGGAACGCTACGAGCAGTACTTC
CAISEADRERYEQYF
>TRBV5-3|many|-|TRBJ1-2
TGTGCCAGAGAGGGCATAGTGGTGAGAAAGACCTATGGCTACACCTTC
CAREGIVVRKTYGYTF
>TRBV4-3|many|-|TRBJ1-2
TGCGCCAGCAGCCAGGTCGACTCGGGACTATATGGCTACACCTTC
CASSQVDSGLYGYTF
>TRBV16|many|-|TRBJ1-2
TGTGCCAGCAGCGACACGGAGGTCGTTAGAAAGACCTATGGCTACACCTTC
CASSDTEVVRKTYGYTF
>TRBV6-5|many|-|TRBJ1-2
TGTGCCAGCAGTAACGGAGGGGAATGTAGAAAGACCTATGGCTACACCTTC
CASSNGGECRKTYGYTF
>TRBV27|many|-|TRBJ1-6
TGTGCCAGCAGTCCCTCCGGTGTCGGTTATTCACCCCTCCACTTT
CASSPSGVGYSPLHF
>TRBV4-1|many|-|TRBJ1-5
TGCGCCAGCAGCCAAGATGTCAATCGGGGAAGCGTGGATCAGCCCCAGCATTTT
CASSQDVNRGSVDQPQHF
>TRBV7-8|medium-sized|-|TRBJ2-7
TGTGCCAGCAGCTTAGAAGGGTTCTACGAGCAGTACTTC
CASSLEGFYEQYF
>TRBV6-2/TRBV6-3|many|-|TRBJ1-2
TGTGCCAGCAGTCAAGCACGCTGCATCGGAAAGACCTATGGCTACACCTTC
CASSQARCIGKTYGYTF
>TRBV7-9|many|-|TRBJ1-2
TGTGCCAGCAGCCCCCCCGAAGGCTACACCTTC
CASSPPEGYTF
>TRBV5-4|many|TRBD2|TRBJ2-1
TGTGCCAGCAGCTTGAGAGGCGGACTAGCGGGAGAGGAGCAGTTCTTC
CASSLRGGLAGEEQFF
>TRBV24-1|many|-|TRBJ2-5
TGTGCCACCAGTGATTCATCTAGCCTCGGAACCGAGACCCAGTACTTC
CATSDSSSLGTETQYF
>TRBV12-3/TRBV12-4|many|-|TRBJ2-1
TGTGCCACTCGGCTGCGGCAGGGCGGGGAGCAGTTCTTC
CATRLRQGGEQFF
>TRBV6-5|many|-|TRBJ2-7
TGTGCCAGCAGCCCTCACCGGGAATCCTACGAGCAGTACTTC
CASSPHRESYEQYF
>TRBV3-1|many|-|TRBJ2-5
TGTGCCAGCAGCGAAGAAGATCCCATTTCTTTCTCTGAGACCCAGTACTTC
CASSEEDPISFSETQYF
>TRBV28|-|-|TRBJ1-1
TGTGCCAGCAGTTTATGGGGCGCGACTGAAGCTTTCTTT
CASSLWGATEAFF
>TRBV5-8|many|-|TRBJ1-2
TGTGCCAGCAAATCGATTCATCCACGAAAGACCTATGGCTACACCTTC
CASKSIHPRKTYGYTF
>TRBV19|many|TRBD1|TRBJ1-1
TGTGCCAGTAGGGGGTGGACAGGGCAAGCTTTCTTT
CASRGWTGQAFF
>TRBV6-5|many|TRBD2|TRBJ2-2
TGTGCCAGCAGGGTTCCTAGCGGGGAAGGCGGGGAGCTGTTTTTT
CASRVPSGEGGELFF
>TRBV11-2|many|TRBD1|TRBJ2-7
TGTGCCAGCAGCTTAGAACCCCCGTTCCGGGACAGGGGGCGAATGTGGCCTTACGAGCAGTACTTC
CASSLEPPFRDRGRMWPYEQYF
>TRBV4-1|many|-|TRBJ1-2
TGCGCCAGCAGCCAAGATCCCCAGGTTTCTATCTATGGCTACACCTTC
CASSQDPQVSIYGYTF
>TRBV18|many|-|TRBJ1-2
TGTGCCAGCTCACCAGGAGGGAGTTTGGACGGCTATGGCTACACCTTC
CASSPGGSLDGYGYTF
>TRBV27|many|TRBD2|TRBJ2-4
TGTGCCAGCAGTCCCTGGGGACTAGCGGGGGGCTGGGGGAACATTCAGTACTTC
CASSPWGLAGGWGNIQYF
>TRBV9|many|TRBD1|TRBJ2-7
TGTGCCAGCAGCGCGACAGGGGGCGCGTACGAGCAGTACTTC
CASSATGGAYEQYF
>TRBV4-1|few|TRBD1|TRBJ2-5
TGCGCCAGCAGCCACCCGGACAGGAGGAAGGAGACCCAGTACTTC
CASSHPDRRKETQYF
>TRBV3-2|many|-|TRBJ2-7
TGTGCCAGCAGCCCTAGGGACTACGAGCAGTACTTC
CASSPRDYEQYF
>TRBV5-6|many|-|TRBJ1-2
TGTGCCAGCTTTCTAGGCAATAGTCGAAAGACCTATGGCTACACCTTC
CASFLGNSRKTYGYTF
>TRBV6-5|-|-|TRBJ1-1
TGTGCCGGCAGTCCTCCCCCGGACACTGAAGCTTTCTTT
CAGSPPPDTEAFF
>TRBV4-1|many|-|TRBJ2-1
TGCGCCAGCAGCCAGGGCCCATTAGGGTCGGGTACAGATGAGCAGTTCTTC
CASSQGPLGSGTDEQFF
>TRBV6-6|many|-|TRBJ2-7
TGTGCCAGCAGGTGGGACTTGAAGGCCCACGAGCAGTACTTC
CASRWDLKAHEQYF
>TRBV3-2|many|-|TRBJ2-1
TGTGCCAGCAGGCGACTAGCGGGAGGAGGTGAGCAGTTCTTC
CASRRLAGGGEQFF
>TRBV29-1|-|-|TRBJ2-3
TGCAGCGTTGAAGATCTGACCCAAGGAGACACAGATGCGCAGTATTTT
CSVEDLTQGDTDAQYF
>TRBV30|many|-|TRBJ2-5
TGTGCCTGGAGTGTACTGGAGACCCAGTACTTC
CAWSVLETQYF